The entry below gives a single T cell receptor (beta chain) sequence along with its context. Antigen: not known. The germline gene is not matched at one end of the junction; a read error may be the cause. This entry is derived from a study of tumor and adjacent non-tumor tissue in lung cancer. Germline CDR1 is DFQATT and CDR2 is SNEGSKA (reference sequence). This CDR3 spans 15 amino acids. No cell sorting was done before RNA was extracted from the tissue. Notes on the study in general: TCR diversity was significantly greater in tumor than normal lung tissue.

The library came from three nested PCR rounds adapted from ARM-PCR protocols. TCRdb reprocessed the multiplex PCR reads with MiXCR, giving one entry per CDR3 protein. The sample records about 200,000 distinct CDR3 sequences, 71% being singletons. The rearrangement uses TRBV20-1 and TRBJ1-5; maybe TRBD1 (5 bases). Sequenced input: lung tumor tissue. The receptor was derived from a man aged 55 to 70 with non-small cell lung cancer. The CDR3 DNA is TGCAGTGCTAGAGATAGCCAGGGCTCAGCTCAGCCCCAACATTTT. Protein: CSARDSQGSAQPQHF.